Given below is one T cell receptor (beta chain) in context. No antigen is known for it. At baseline, cycle 4 day 1, and cycle 7 day 1, blood was sampled. Method: immunoSEQ multiplex PCR; TCRdb's copy keeps in-frame clones and lacks some. The repertoire includes about 64,000 clones, about 87% of them detected once, and around 0.65% sits in the top ten. The sample is drawn from a study of OX40 agonist ivuxolimab in advanced cancers. Whole-study context: Patients were treated with intravenous ivuxolimab, dosed at 0.01 to 10 mg/kg and infused every 2 weeks. Cancers in dose escalation were hepatocellular, melanoma, renal cell and head and neck. Study observations and caveats: Dose levels from 0.1 to 3.0 mg/kg saw CD4+ and CD8+ blood T cells expand clonally by week 6.

This CDR3 spans 17 amino acids. Trimming cost V 5 bases and J 8 bases; bases outside gene matches: 12. CDR1 is LNHNV, CDR2 YYDKDF, per germline (reference sequence). The rearrangement joins TRBV15 to TRBJ2-1, with 13 bases matching TRBD2. The sequences come from CD4+ or CD8+ T cells sorted from blood, collected in a trial of the OX40 agonist ivuxolimab. The TCR was taken from an adult with an advanced solid tumor such as melanoma, head and neck, liver or kidney cancer. DNA of the CDR3: TGTGCCACCAGCGGAAGAAAAGGACTAGCGGGAGTTGATGAGCAGTTCTTC. Its translation is CATSGRKGLAGVDEQFF. Complete variable domain (other parts from reference TRBV15 and TRBJ2-1): DAMVIQNPRYQVTQFGKPVTLSCSQTLNHNVMYWYQQKSSQAPKLLFHYYDKDFNNEADTPDNFQSRRPNTSFCFLDIRSPGLGDTAMYLCATSGRKGLAGVDEQFFGPGTRLTVL.